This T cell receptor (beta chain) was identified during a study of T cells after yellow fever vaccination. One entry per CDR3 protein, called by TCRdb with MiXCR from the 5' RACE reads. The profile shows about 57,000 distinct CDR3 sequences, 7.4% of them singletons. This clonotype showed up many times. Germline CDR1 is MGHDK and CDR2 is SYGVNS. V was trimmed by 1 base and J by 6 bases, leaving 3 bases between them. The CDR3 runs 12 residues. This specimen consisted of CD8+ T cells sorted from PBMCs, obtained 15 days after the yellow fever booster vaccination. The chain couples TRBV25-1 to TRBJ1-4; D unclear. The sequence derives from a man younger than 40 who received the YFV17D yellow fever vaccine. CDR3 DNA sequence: TGTGCCAGCAGTGAATTGGATGAAAAACTGTTTTTT. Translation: CASSELDEKLFF.